This TCR beta chain was captured by sequencing in a study of human T cells and chemical hapten exposure. Overall study context: Per-sample variation in TCR yield stemmed mainly from small pooled library volume differences. Study observations and caveats: Expanded TCRs grouped into significantly more large CDR3 similarity clusters than controls produced.

The junction had 12 bases not matched to a gene; V was cut back by 5 bases and J by 4 bases. The CDR3 runs to 16 residues. CDR1 and CDR2 (germline): MDHEN, SYDVKM. TCRdb fed the RACE reads into MiXCR, producing one record per CDR3 protein. The table has tens of thousands of distinct CDR3 sequences, 5.5% to 6.5% seen once. Time point given: patch test 3, about 24 weeks after DPC sensitization. Treatment denoted: therapeutic diphenylcyclopropenone sensitization with weekly scalp DPC. Before extraction, the whole blood was not fractionated, and total RNA was taken from it. There are many counts of this clonotype. Its antigen is unknown.

The TCR originated in a man aged 25-40 years with alopecia areata. Some clones in this sample may be carry-over from other donors' samples. The sequencing here drew on whole blood, taken in connection with sensitization to the hapten diphenylcyclopropenone (DPC). This rearrangement joins TRBV28 to TRBJ1-2; 8 bases match TRBD1. CDR3 DNA sequence: TGTGCCAGCAGTCCCCCCTCGGGACAGGTGATCTATGGCTACACCTTC. Translated, it gives CASSPPSGQVIYGYTF.